This entry describes one T cell receptor (beta chain). Its specificity is not known. This entry is derived from a study of vaccination and CD4 T cells after COVID-19. At the level of the study: Following dose two, a median 72 days (range 14 to 241) passed before post-vaccine samples were taken. The authors used overlapping spike peptides from SARS-CoV-2, HCoV-NL63, HCoV-OC43 and HCoV-229E to stimulate cells. Study results and caveats: A comparatively limited set of convalescent patients was examined, with no early post-infection timepoints.

CDR1 and CDR2 (germline): SEHNR, FQNEAQ (reference sequence). The length of the CDR3 is 16 residues. Trimming cost V 5 bases and J 4 bases; bases outside gene matches: 8. The Oncomine TCR Beta short-read assay sequenced DNA from cultured CD4+ T cells. MiXCR, run by TCRdb on the PCR reads, gives a single entry per CDR3 protein. The sample lists about 12,000 distinct CDR3 sequences, 38% occurring once. Treatment denoted: approximately 11-day PBMC culture with coronavirus spike peptide pools or control peptides (ViraFEST assay). Sequencing was done on a sample of cultured CD4+ T cells from blood. This sequence originates from a human donor with COVID-19. The chain employs TRBV7-9 and TRBJ1-4; 9 nucleotides align to TRBD1. The CDR3 spells CASSRRTGDFNEKLFF. The CDR3 nucleotides are TGTGCCAGCAGCCGGAGGACAGGGGATTTTAATGAAAAACTGTTTTTT.